The TCR beta chain under discussion was sequenced for a study of early T cells in non-severe SARS-CoV-2 infection. Study as a whole: Sequencing used unsorted whole-blood bulk RNA, so chains lack pairing.

The TCR library protocol attached unique molecular identifiers to the individual cDNA molecules. A single record per CDR3 protein comes from TCRdb applying MiXCR to the 5' RACE reads. The sample yields fewer than 65,000 distinct CDR3 sequences, 4.5% to 7.5% seen once. Per the germline V gene, CDR1 is SNHLY and CDR2 is FYNNEI. After removal of 8 bases from V and 2 bases from J, the junction contained 8 bases not matched to a gene. The CDR3 runs 16 residues. Concerning this clonotype itself: The antigen remains undetermined.

Study conclusions and caveats: VDJdb-based matching was biased toward anti-spike CD8 responses and missed private and CD4 specificities.

The specimen was whole blood, collected at baseline. This sequence originates from an adult who was a healthcare worker with PCR-confirmed SARS-CoV-2 infection or an uninfected control (not recorded which). The chain uses TRBV2 and TRBJ2-3; 12 nucleotides align to TRBD2. The CDR3 DNA reads TGTGCCAGCCAAGCTGGACTAGCGGGAAACACAGATACGCAGTATTTT. As protein: CASQAGLAGNTDTQYF.